The rows below give T cell receptor beta chains drawn from one sample of a study of siplizumab effects on memory and regulatory T cells. Here immunoSEQ multiplex PCR was the method, and the copy in TCRdb shows in-frame clones only, minus some. The repertoire has some 100,000 clones, about nine tenths of them found once; the top ten carry about 2.6%. What was sequenced was CD4+ T cells sorted from blood. The receptors here all came from a human donor in good health. Some clones in this sample may be carry-over from other donors' samples. The conserved cysteine and the conserved F or W are not part of the CDR3 here. Fields, in order: CDR3 protein, V gene.

CDR3: ASSRVGDRGEKLF; V: TRBV4-1
CDR3: ASSDVGEKLF; V: TRBV5-1
CDR3: ASSLLSGGYKEKLF; V: TRBV28
CDR3: ASRPTGGIKMEY; V: TRBV5-4
CDR3: ASRRQGNEQF; V: TRBV2
CDR3: ASMLLGGIHNEQF; V: TRBV2
CDR3: ASSWQGTETQY; V: TRBV5-1
CDR3: ASSQVGGNNEQF; V: TRBV4-1
CDR3: ASSFGGGPKVQTQY; V: TRBV5-6
CDR3: AISEQAGELF; V: TRBV10-3
CDR3: ASSQGTGTRFYT; V: TRBV4-2
CDR3: ASTGGKGITGELF; V: TRBV6-5
CDR3: ASSQGGAGYGYT; V: TRBV11-2
CDR3: AISESGREATYEQY; V: TRBV6-1
CDR3: ASSAGTAKETQY; V: TRBV5-1
CDR3: ASSLVLGAAF; V: TRBV7-9
CDR3: SVEGLGGKETQY; V: TRBV29-1
CDR3: ASSLLASNTGELF; V: TRBV28
CDR3: ASSISLVLPQH; V: TRBV19
CDR3: ASRDRDSNSYEQY; V: TRBV6-6
CDR3: ASSREGLAFINEQF; V: TRBV19
CDR3: ASSIGRGAGYT; V: TRBV19
CDR3: ASSPSPGPETQY; V: TRBV5-4
CDR3: ASSLTYEQY; V: TRBV7-8
CDR3: ASRATGTGELF; V: TRBV25-1
CDR3: SVERPGGYGYT; V: TRBV29-1
CDR3: ASSPMGMASGSTDTQY; V: TRBV7-2
CDR3: ASSTHDIEAEAF; V: TRBV6-1
CDR3: SVEKGREQF; V: TRBV29-1
CDR3: ASKDQGPHNEQF; V: TRBV27
CDR3: ASTQRGLALGTGELF; V: TRBV7-2
CDR3: ASSLFGGYQETQY; V: TRBV5-1
CDR3: ASSSDDGEKLF; V: TRBV6-4
CDR3: ASRNEGALNTEAF; V: TRBV6-6
CDR3: ASSLGGEDTQY; V: TRBV18
CDR3: SALPRTGVGSEAF; V: TRBV29-1
CDR3: ASSGSAGGPGFQY; V: TRBV10-2
CDR3: ASSAQGRQETQY; V: TRBV6-1
CDR3: ACWRKEDGYT; V: TRBV30
CDR3: ASRPGGLQKETQY; V: TRBV2